This TCR beta chain came from a study of OX40 agonist ivuxolimab in advanced cancers. Produced via immunoSEQ multiplex PCR; TCRdb's table is partial and in-frame only. The top ten clones hold 0.43% of a sample with around 84,000 clones, approximately 90% of them seen once. The V end was cut by 5 bases, the J end by 5 bases, with 7 bases between. Germline loops: CDR1 MNHNS, CDR2 SASEGT. The length of the CDR3 is 11 residues. This sequence originates from an adult with an advanced solid tumor such as melanoma, head and neck, liver or kidney cancer. The sample here was CD4+ or CD8+ T cells sorted from blood, taken in a trial of the OX40 agonist ivuxolimab. This rearrangement joins TRBV6-1 to TRBJ2-7; D is uncertain. The DNA of the CDR3 is TGTGCCAGCAGTCGTTGGGACGAGCAGTACTTC. It translates to CASSRWDEQYF.